This T cell receptor (beta chain) emerged from a study of CD8 T cells in ankylosing spondylitis (dated by TCRdb to 2015 to 2018). A note on the overall study: To find TCR variants linked to disease, the study profiled T cell receptor beta repertoires in ankylosing spondylitis patients and healthy donors. The full study cohort was made up of 25 ankylosing spondylitis patients and 108 healthy donors. Peripheral blood was sampled, and synovial fluid was also collected from ankylosing spondylitis patients. General study outcomes and caveats: Blood from ankylosing spondylitis patients appeared to be characterized by a TCR beta motif composed of about eight highly homologous amino acid variants. Significant enrichment of the disease-linked clones was reported in matched synovial fluid samples from ankylosing spondylitis patients. In peripheral blood, the disease-linked clones were found at relatively low frequencies and had a CD8+ phenotype. Some motif variants had previously been reported in the synovial fluid and blood of reactive arthritis patients, which suggests shared mechanisms of disease initiation.

Trimming costs V 0 bases and J 4 bases, and their ends lie 8 bases apart. Reading the germline V gene gives CDR1 SGHRS and CDR2 YFSETQ. There are 14 amino acids in the CDR3, from cysteine to phenylalanine inclusive. Just the 42-base CDR3 DNA is kept, in frame starting at base 1. This clonotype appeared many times. Its recognized antigen is unknown. No qualities accompany the bases; no much larger clone lies one base away. Sequenced using an Illumina HiSeq 2500. Quantitative 5'-RACE with molecular barcodes was the method used to prepare the TCR beta libraries. In the source study's methods: A new computational method based on a probabilistic model of VDJ rearrangement was used to identify disease-linked TCR variants. TCRdb trimmed public reads at Q25 via fastp, called clones via MiXCR and kept in-frame beta chains. Rows with one shared CDR3 protein collapse into an entry with the most common genes and DNA. These V and J calls derive from TCRdb rather than the authors' analysis. In this sample the table shows about 240,000 distinct CDR3 sequences, around 7.8% of which occur a single time. The ten top clones hold 6.8% of the sample.

Recombination joined TRBV5-1 with TRBJ2-1; the D gene assignment is ambiguous. This TCR was sampled from a male donor with ankylosing spondylitis or in good health (not recorded which). The sequenced sample consisted of blood, either unsorted or a sorted T cell fraction (not recorded which). The CDR3 protein: CASSLAAEYNEQFF. The DNA reads TGCGCCAGCAGCTTGGCGGCAGAATACAATGAGCAGTTCTTC.